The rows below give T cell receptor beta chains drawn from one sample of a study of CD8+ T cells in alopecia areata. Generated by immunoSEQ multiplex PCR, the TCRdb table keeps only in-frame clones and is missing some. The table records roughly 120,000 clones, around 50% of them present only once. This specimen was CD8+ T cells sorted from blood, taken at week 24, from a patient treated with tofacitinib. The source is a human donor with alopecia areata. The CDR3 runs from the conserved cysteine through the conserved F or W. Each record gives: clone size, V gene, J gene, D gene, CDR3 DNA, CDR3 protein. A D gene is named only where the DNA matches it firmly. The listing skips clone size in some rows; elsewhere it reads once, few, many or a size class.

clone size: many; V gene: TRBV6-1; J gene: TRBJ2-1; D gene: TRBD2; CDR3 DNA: TGTGCCAGCAGTGAAACCGCGGGGGGGCACAGTAATGAGCAGTTCTTC; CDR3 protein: CASSETAGGHSNEQFF
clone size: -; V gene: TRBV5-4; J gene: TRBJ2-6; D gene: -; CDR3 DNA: TGTGCCAGCAGCTTGGGAGATGTGCCCGGGGCCAACGTCCTGACTTTC; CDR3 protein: CASSLGDVPGANVLTF
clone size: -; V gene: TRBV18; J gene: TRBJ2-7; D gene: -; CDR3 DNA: TGTGCCAGCTCACCGGGGACCTACGAGCAGTACTTC; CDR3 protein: CASSPGTYEQYF
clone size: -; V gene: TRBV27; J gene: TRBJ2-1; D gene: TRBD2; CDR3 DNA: TGTGCCAGCAGTCCCGCGGGGGGGCTCTACAATGAGCAGTTCTTC; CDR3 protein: CASSPAGGLYNEQFF
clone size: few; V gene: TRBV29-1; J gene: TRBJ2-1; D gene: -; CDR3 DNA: TGCAGCGTTCTCGGCCAGAAGCAGTTCTTC; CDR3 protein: CSVLGQKQFF
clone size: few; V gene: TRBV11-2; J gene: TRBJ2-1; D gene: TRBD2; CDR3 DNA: TGTGCCAGCAGGTTAGCGGGGGAGCAGTTCTTC; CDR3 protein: CASRLAGEQFF
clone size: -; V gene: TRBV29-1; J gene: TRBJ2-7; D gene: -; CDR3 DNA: TGCAGCGTTTATGGGACGGATGATAGCTCCTACGAGCAGTACTTC; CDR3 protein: CSVYGTDDSSYEQYF
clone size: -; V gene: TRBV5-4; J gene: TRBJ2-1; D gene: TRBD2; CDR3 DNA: TGTGCCAGCAGCTTGTCAGCGGGGGGTTACAATGAGCAGTTCTTC; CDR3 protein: CASSLSAGGYNEQFF
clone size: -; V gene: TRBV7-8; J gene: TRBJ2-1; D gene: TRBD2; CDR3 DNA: TGTGCCAGCAGCTTAGAGACTAGCGGCTCCTACAATGAGCAGTTCTTC; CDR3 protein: CASSLETSGSYNEQFF
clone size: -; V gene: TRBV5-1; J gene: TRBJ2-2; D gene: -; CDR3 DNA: TGCGCCAGCAACCCGGACACCGGGGAGCTGTTTTTT; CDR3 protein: CASNPDTGELFF
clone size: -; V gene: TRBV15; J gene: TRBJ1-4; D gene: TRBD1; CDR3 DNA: TGTGCCACCAGCCGGGACAGGGTTGAAAAACTGTTTTTT; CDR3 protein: CATSRDRVEKLFF
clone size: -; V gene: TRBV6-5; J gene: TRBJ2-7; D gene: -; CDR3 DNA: TGTGCCAGCAGTTACGGTACACGAGTGTACGAGCAGTACTTC; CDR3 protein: CASSYGTRVYEQYF
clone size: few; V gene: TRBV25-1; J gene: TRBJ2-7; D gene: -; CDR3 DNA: TGTGCCAGCAGTCCCGGGGGCGTAGACGAGCAGTACTTC; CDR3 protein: CASSPGGVDEQYF
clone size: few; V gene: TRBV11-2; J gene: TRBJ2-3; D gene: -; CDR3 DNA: TGTGCCGGCCGTAGGCCGGGCGCAGATACGCAGTATTTT; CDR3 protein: CAGRRPGADTQYF
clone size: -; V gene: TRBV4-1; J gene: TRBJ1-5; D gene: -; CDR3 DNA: TGCGCCAGCAGCCAAGGGACGGACGGTTATAGCAATCAGCCCCAGCATTTT; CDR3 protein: CASSQGTDGYSNQPQHF
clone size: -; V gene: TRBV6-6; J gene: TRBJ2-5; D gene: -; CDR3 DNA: TGTGCCACCACCGGAGGGGAGACCCAGTACTTC; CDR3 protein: CATTGGETQYF
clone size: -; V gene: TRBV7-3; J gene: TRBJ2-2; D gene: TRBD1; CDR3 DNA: TGTGCCAGCAGCTCGACAGGGGGCGTCACCGGGGAGCTGTTTTTT; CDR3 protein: CASSSTGGVTGELFF
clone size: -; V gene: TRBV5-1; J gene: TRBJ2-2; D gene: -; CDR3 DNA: TGCGCCAGCAGCCTGAGACAGGCAGCTCGCACCGGGGAGCTGTTTTTT; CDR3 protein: CASSLRQAARTGELFF
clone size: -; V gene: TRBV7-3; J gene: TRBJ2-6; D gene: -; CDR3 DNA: TGTGCCAGCAGCTTAACGGGGGCTCCCTCCTCTGGGGCCAACGTCCTGACTTTC; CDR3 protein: CASSLTGAPSSGANVLTF
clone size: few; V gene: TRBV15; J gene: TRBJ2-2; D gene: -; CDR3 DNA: TGTGCCACCAGCTATGAGGGAACCGGGGAGCTGTTTTTT; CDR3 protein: CATSYEGTGELFF
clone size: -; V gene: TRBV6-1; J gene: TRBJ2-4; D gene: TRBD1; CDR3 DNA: TGTGCCAGCAGTGACCCTTGGGACAGACGGGACATTCAGTACTTC; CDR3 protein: CASSDPWDRRDIQYF
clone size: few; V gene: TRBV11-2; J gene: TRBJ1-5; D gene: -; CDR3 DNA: TGTGCCAGCAGCCCCACGGGGGATGGCAATCAGCCCCAGCATTTT; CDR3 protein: CASSPTGDGNQPQHF
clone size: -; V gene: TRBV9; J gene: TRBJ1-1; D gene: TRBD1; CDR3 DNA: TGTGCCAGCAGCGTGGCGTTTTTAGGGACAGGGATGTCTGAAGCTTTCTTT; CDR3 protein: CASSVAFLGTGMSEAFF
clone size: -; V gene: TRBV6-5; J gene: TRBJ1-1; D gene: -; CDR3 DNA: TGTGCCAGCAGTTACAATTCCGACGGGAACACTGAAGCTTTCTTT; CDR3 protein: CASSYNSDGNTEAFF
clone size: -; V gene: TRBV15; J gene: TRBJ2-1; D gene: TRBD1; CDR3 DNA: TGTGCCACCAGCAGCCTACAGGGGGTGGAGCAGTTCTTC; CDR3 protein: CATSSLQGVEQFF
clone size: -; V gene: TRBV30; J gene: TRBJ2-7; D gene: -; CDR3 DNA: TGTGCCTGGAGTGTAAGTCTCCCCTACGAGCAGTACTTC; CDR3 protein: CAWSVSLPYEQYF
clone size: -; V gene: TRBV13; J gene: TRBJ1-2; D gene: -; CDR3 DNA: TGTGCCAGCAGCGAGAACCGGGGGCATGGCTACACCTTC; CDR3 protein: CASSENRGHGYTF
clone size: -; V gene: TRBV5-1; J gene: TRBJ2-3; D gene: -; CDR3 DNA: TGCGCCAGCAGCCCTCGGGGCAGGGAAGGGTACACAGATACGCAGTATTTT; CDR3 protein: CASSPRGREGYTDTQYF
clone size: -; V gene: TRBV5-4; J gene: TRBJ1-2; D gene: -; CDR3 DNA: TGTGCCAGCAGCTCAGGAGCGGTCTATGGCTACACCTTC; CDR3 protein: CASSSGAVYGYTF
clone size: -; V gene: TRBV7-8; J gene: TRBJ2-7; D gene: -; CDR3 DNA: TGTGCCAGCAGCTTCTCGGGCAGGGTTTACGAGCAGTACTTC; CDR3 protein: CASSFSGRVYEQYF
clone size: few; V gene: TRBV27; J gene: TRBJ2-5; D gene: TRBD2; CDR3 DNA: TGTGCCAGCCGTTGGGTCTCGCAGGGAGGGGAGACCCAGTACTTC; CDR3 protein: CASRWVSQGGETQYF
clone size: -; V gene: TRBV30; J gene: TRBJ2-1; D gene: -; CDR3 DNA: TGTGCCTGGAGTGTAGCGAGAAATGAGCAGTTCTTC; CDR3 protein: CAWSVARNEQFF
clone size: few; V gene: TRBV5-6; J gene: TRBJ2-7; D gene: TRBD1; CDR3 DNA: TGTGCCAGCAGCGGAAATGACAGGGTGTCCTACGAGCAGTACTTC; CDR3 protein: CASSGNDRVSYEQYF
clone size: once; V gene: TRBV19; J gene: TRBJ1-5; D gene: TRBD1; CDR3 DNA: TGTGCCAGTAGTCCCCGACAGGGTGGTCAGCCCCAGCATTTT; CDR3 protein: CASSPRQGGQPQHF
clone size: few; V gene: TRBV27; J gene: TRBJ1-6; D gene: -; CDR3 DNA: TGTGCCAGCAGTTTTGAAAGTCCCTTATCCCCCCTCCACTTT; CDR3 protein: CASSFESPLSPLHF
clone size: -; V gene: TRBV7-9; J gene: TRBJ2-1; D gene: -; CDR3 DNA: TGTGCCAGCAGCCGAATTAGGGATGAGCAGTTCTTC; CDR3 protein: CASSRIRDEQFF
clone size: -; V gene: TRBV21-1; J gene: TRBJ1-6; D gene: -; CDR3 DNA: TGTGCCAGCCTGGACTCAGCGTGTTCACCCCTCCACTTT; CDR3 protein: CASLDSACSPLHF
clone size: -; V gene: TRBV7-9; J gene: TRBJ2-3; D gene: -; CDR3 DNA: TGTGCCAGCAGCTTAGTTCCCCAGGGGCCAGATACGCAGTATTTT; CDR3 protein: CASSLVPQGPDTQYF
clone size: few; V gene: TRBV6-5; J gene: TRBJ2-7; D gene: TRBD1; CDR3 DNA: TGTGCCAGCAGTTACTCGAGACAGGGGAGGTACTACGAGCAGTACTTC; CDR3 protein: CASSYSRQGRYYEQYF
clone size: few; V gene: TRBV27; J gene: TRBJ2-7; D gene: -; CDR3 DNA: TGTGCCAGCAGTTTACGGGGGCCCTACGAGCAGTACTTC; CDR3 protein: CASSLRGPYEQYF
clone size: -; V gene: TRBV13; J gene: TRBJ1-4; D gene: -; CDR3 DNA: TGTGCCAGCAGCTTTGGGGAGAATGAAAAACTGTTTTTT; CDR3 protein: CASSFGENEKLFF
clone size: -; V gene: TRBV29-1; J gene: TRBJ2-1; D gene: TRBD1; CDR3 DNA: TGCAGCGTTGAAGGGACAGGGGGGTACAATGAGCAGTTCTTC; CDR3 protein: CSVEGTGGYNEQFF